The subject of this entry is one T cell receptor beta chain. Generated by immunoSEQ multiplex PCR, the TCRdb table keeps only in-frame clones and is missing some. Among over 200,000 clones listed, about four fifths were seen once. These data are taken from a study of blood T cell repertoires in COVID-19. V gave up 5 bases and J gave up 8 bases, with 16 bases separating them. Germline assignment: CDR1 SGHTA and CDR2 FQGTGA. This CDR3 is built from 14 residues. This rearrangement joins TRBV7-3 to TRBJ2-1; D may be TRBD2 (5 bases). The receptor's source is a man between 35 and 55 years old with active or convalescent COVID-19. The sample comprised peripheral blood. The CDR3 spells CASSPSAAADEQFF. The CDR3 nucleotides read TGTGCCAGCAGCCCCTCAGCGGCAGCGGATGAGCAGTTCTTC.